The T cell receptor (beta chain) under discussion was sequenced for a study of CXCR3-negative and CXCR3-positive naive CD8 T cells. Study-level background: The TRB read total, 120 million to 150 million, broke down to about 1.5 +/- 0.3 million reads per library.

Per CD8+ T cell subset, triplicate sorts of 300,000 cells each were done. Notes on the study in general: Hydrophobicity of TRB CDR3s was greater in CXCR3-positive naive cells than in CXCR3-negative naive cells. Fresh PBMCs were used in most assays, and CXCR3 expression partially decreased after cryopreservation.

The CDR3 contains 15 residues. A word on this clonotype: Its antigen remains unidentified.

The method, 5' RACE with UMI labels, was used to prepare the TRB cDNA libraries. For each CDR3 protein, TCRdb gives one entry from its re-call of the 5' RACE reads, without DNA. With about 150,000 distinct CDR3 sequences in the sample, the ten largest clones hold nearly 0.5%. Sequenced: naive CXCR3+ CD8+ T cells from blood. Described subset: CD45RO-CCR7+CD27+CD95- naive CD8+ T cells expressing CXCR3 (TNR3+). The clonotype comes from a human donor in good health. Some clones in this sample may be carry-over from other donors' samples. The gene calls are TRBV12-3 or TRBV12-4 and TRBJ2-1; with no DNA, the TCRdb D assignment of TRBD1 cannot be verified. CDR3 sequence: CASTLGRVSYNEQFF.